This record concerns one TCR beta chain sequence. The clone's antigen remains unknown. No qualities accompany the bases; no much larger clone lies one base away. Sorted unstimulated T cells and proliferating T cells recovered from mixed lymphocyte reactions underwent TCRbeta CDR3 sequencing. Fresh whole blood from roughly nine HLA-typed healthy donors was used as the source from which PBMCs were isolated. To map where alloreactive clones came from, CD4+ regulatory T cells in the unstimulated state were FACS-sorted. The germline V gene provides CDR1 SGHTA and CDR2 FQGTGA. Clipping removes 4 bases from V and 4 bases from J, with 15 as the unmatched junction base count. Spanning cysteine to phenylalanine, the CDR3 consists of 20 amino acids. This entry keeps only the CDR3 DNA: 60 bases, framed from base 1. The sample originates from a study of siplizumab effects on memory and regulatory T cells (dated by TCRdb to 2018 to 2020). Background for the entire study: The study examined how the anti-CD2 antibody siplizumab affects alloreactive T-cell subsets in allogeneic mixed lymphocyte reactions built from human PBMCs. The full study reports these points: Among mappable alloreactive CD4+ clones, an average Treg-derived fraction of roughly 69% was observed with siplizumab, compared with approximately 25% in control reactions. Because sequences below about 10^-5 frequency were poorly captured, only a minor fraction of alloreactive clones could be mapped to unstimulated subsets. About 75-97% of proliferating CD4+ or CD8+ clones could not be given a naive or memory phenotype. The cumulative frequency of alloreactive sequences traceable to unstimulated CD4+ memory T cells was significantly reduced by siplizumab. Unstimulated naive T cells appeared to be more diverse than memory T cells, and naive cells seemed to make a substantial contribution to the alloresponse. Whether proliferating Tregs from siplizumab cultures were suppressive was not functionally confirmed.

Library method: the immunoSEQ multiplex PCR assay. About 9.1 x 10^4 TCR templates per sample were assayed on the deep sequencing platform. Genomic DNA extracted from sorted T cells was used for TCRbeta CDR3 sequencing. In the paper's pipeline: Clonal analysis of TCRbeta CDR3 data was done in the R programming language. Alloreactive CD4+ and CD8+ clones were defined by comparing unstimulated samples with post-reaction CFSE-low samples. Alloreactive CD4+ clones were assigned to regulatory or non-regulatory origin by matching sequences to sorted unstimulated Treg and non-Treg repertoires. This immuneACCESS table, as held by TCRdb, lists in-frame sequences with V and J called but not all clones. Of the missing ones, under half trace to an unresolved V gene in checked studies; the others have no known cause. The D gene and trimming were derived from the DNA, and the V and J assignments and clone size from that table. Recorded for this sample are nearly 85,000 clones; 80% to 90% of them occurred a single time. The biggest ten clones account for less than 2% of the sample.

Sample: Tregs sorted from blood. This receptor chain uses TRBV7-3 and TRBJ2-1, with TRBD2 identical over 14 junction bases. The receptor was isolated from a human donor in good health. The CDR3: CASSSSSRPGLAGVYNEQFF. The DNA is TGTGCCAGCAGCTCCTCCTCTCGACCGGGACTAGCGGGGGTATACAATGAGCAGTTCTTC.